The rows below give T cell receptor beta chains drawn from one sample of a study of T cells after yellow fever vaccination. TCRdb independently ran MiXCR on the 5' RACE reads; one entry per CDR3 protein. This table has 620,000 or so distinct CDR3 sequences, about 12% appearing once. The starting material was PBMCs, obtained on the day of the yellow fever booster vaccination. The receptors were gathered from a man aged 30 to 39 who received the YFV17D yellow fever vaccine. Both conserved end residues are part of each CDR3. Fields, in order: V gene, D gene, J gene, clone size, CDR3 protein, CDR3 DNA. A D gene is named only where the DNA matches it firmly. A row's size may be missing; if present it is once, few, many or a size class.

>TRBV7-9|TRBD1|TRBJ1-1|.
CASQYITGGTEAFF
TGTGCCAGCCAATATATCACAGGGGGCACTGAAGCTTTCTTT
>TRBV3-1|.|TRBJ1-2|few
CASSSQSGYTF
TGTGCCAGCAGCTCCCAATCTGGCTACACCTTC
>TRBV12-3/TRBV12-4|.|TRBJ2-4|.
CASNSPDRNIQYF
TGTGCCAGCAATTCCCCGGACAGAAACATTCAGTACTTC
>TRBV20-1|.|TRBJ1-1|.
CSAYLDTEAFF
TGCAGTGCTTATTTAGACACTGAAGCTTTCTTT
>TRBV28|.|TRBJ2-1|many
CASRAPGLLTYNEQFF
TGTGCCAGCAGAGCCCCGGGACTCCTCACCTACAATGAGCAGTTCTTC
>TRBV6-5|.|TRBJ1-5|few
CASSSGHRTSNQPQHF
TGTGCCAGCAGTTCTGGGCACCGGACTAGCAATCAGCCCCAGCATTTT
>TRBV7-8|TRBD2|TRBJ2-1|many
CASSLLAGANEQFF
TGTGCCAGCAGCTTATTAGCGGGGGCCAATGAGCAGTTCTTC
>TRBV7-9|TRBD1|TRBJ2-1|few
CASSLKRGQGDYNEQFF
TGTGCCAGCAGCTTAAAGCGGGGACAGGGGGACTACAATGAGCAGTTCTTC
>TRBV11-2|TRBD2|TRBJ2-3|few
CASSLERGEGTDTQYF
TGTGCCAGCAGCTTGGAGCGGGGGGAGGGCACAGATACGCAGTATTTT
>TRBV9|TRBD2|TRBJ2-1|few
CASSVAAGGSRNEQFF
TGTGCCAGCAGCGTAGCGGCGGGAGGGTCGCGCAATGAGCAGTTCTTC
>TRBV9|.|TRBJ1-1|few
CASSVAPKGTEAFF
TGTGCCAGCAGCGTGGCACCAAAGGGGACTGAAGCTTTCTTT
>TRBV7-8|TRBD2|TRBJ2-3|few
CASSLVFTGTSGRGTDTQYF
TGTGCCAGCAGCTTAGTGTTCACCGGGACTAGCGGGAGGGGCACAGATACGCAGTATTTT
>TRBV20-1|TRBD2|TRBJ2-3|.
CSAEESSGRRDTQYF
TGCAGTGCCGAGGAATCTAGCGGGAGACGCGATACGCAGTATTTT
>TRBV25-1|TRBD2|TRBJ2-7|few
CASTGGFGLAGVYEQYF
TGTGCCAGCACCGGGGGGTTCGGGCTAGCGGGAGTCTACGAGCAGTACTTC
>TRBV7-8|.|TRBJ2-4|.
CASSLKGDIQYF
TGTGCCAGCAGCCTGAAGGGGGACATTCAGTACTTC
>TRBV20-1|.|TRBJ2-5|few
CSARIPGRPGTTLQETQYF
TGCAGTGCTAGGATACCTGGTCGACCAGGGACCACACTCCAAGAGACCCAGTACTTC
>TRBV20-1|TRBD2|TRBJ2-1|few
CSASGTSGYNEQFF
TGCAGTGCTTCCGGGACTAGCGGATACAATGAGCAGTTCTTC
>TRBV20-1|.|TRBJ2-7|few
CSASLGGRPYEQYF
TGCAGTGCTAGCTTAGGGGGAAGGCCCTACGAGCAGTACTTC
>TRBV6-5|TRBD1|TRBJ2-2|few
CASSYNSQGAELFF
TGTGCCAGCAGTTACAACTCACAGGGGGCCGAGCTGTTTTTT
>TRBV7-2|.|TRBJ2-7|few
CASSSDTPVLAQYF
TGTGCCAGCAGCTCGGACACGCCCGTCTTGGCGCAGTACTTC
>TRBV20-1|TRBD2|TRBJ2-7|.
CSASASGSFAYEQYF
TGCAGTGCTAGTGCTAGCGGGAGTTTCGCCTACGAGCAGTACTTC
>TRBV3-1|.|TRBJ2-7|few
CASSDSAVYEQYF
TGTGCCAGCAGCGACTCGGCGGTTTACGAGCAGTACTTC
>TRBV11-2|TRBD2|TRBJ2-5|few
CASSLGPSGGETQYF
TGTGCCAGCAGCTTAGGCCCTAGCGGAGGGGAGACCCAGTACTTC
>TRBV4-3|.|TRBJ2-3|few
CASSQGTLADTQYF
TGCGCCAGCAGCCAAGGAACGCTAGCAGATACGCAGTATTTT
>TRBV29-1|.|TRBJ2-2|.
CSVTPAATGEPFF
TGCAGCGTGACCCCAGCGGCCACCGGGGAGCCGTTTTTT
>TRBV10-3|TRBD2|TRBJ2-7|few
CAIRQGLAGYEQYF
TGTGCCATCAGACAGGGACTAGCGGGATACGAGCAGTACTTC